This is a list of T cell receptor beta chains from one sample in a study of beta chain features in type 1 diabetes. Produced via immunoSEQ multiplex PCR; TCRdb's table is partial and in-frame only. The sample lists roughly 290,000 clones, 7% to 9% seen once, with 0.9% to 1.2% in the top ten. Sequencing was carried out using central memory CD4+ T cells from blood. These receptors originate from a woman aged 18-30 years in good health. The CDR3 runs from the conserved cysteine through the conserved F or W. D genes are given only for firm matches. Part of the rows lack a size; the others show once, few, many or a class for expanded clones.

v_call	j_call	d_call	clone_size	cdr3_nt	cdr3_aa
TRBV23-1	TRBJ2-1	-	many	TGCGCCAGCAGTCAATCTCGGGTAACCGGCCACAATGAGCAGTTCTTC	CASSQSRVTGHNEQFF
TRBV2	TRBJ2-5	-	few	TGTGCCAGTACCGGGACACAGAAAGAGACCCAGTACTTC	CASTGTQKETQYF
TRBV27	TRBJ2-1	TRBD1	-	TGTGCCAGCAGTCCGACAGGGCTGAGCAATGAGCAGTTCTTC	CASSPTGLSNEQFF
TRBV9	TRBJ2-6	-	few	TGTGCCAGCAGCGCCCACAGCTCTGGGGCCAACGTCCTGACTTTC	CASSAHSSGANVLTF
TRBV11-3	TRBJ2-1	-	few	TGTGCCAGCAGCTTAGCGGATTCGGTATATGAGCAGTTCTTC	CASSLADSVYEQFF
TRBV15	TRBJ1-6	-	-	TGTGCCACCGGCAGAGATCAGGGGCATAATTCACCCCTCCACTTT	CATGRDQGHNSPLHF
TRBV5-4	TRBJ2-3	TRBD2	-	TGTGCCAGCAGCTTGGGCGGGGGGCGGGTAGATACGCAGTATTTT	CASSLGGGRVDTQYF
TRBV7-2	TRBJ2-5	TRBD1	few	TGTGCCAGCAGCTTAGTGGCAGGGGGCGGGAAGACCCAGTACTTC	CASSLVAGGGKTQYF
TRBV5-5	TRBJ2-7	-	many	TGTGCCAGCAGCTTGGCACGGTCTAGCGCGACGCCCTACGAGCAGTACTTC	CASSLARSSATPYEQYF
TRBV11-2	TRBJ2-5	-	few	TGTGCCAGCAGGAAGGCCAGGAATGCAGAGACCCAGTACTTC	CASRKARNAETQYF
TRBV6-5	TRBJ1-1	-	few	TGTGCCAGCAGACCGGGACGGCTGAACACTGAAGCTTTCTTT	CASRPGRLNTEAFF
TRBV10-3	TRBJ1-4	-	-	TGTGCCATCAAGGCCCAATTAACTAATGAAAAACTGTTTTTT	CAIKAQLTNEKLFF
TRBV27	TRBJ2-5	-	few	TGTGCCAGCCAAGTCATTACAGGGTACCGGGAGACCCAGTACTTC	CASQVITGYRETQYF
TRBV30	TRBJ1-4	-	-	TGTGCCTGTAGGGCGTTGGGGAATGAAAAACTGTTTTTT	CACRALGNEKLFF
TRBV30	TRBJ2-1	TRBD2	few	TGTGCCAGGACTAGCGGGAGGGCCAATGAGCAGTTCTTC	CARTSGRANEQFF
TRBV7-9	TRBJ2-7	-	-	TGTGCCAGCAGCCCTAGTCGCAGTTACGAGCAGTACTTC	CASSPSRSYEQYF
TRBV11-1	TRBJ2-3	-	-	TGTGCCAGCAGCCCTACCGGACAGCTGATCACAGATACGCAGTATTTT	CASSPTGQLITDTQYF
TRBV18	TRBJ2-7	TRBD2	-	TGTGCCAGCTCACCGGGCGGGGGGCCCTACGAGCAGTACTTC	CASSPGGGPYEQYF
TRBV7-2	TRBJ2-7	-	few	TGTGCCAGCAGCTTAGTGGACACCGGCTACGAGCAGTACTTC	CASSLVDTGYEQYF
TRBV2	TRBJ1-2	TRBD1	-	TGTGCCAGCAGTGAGGACAGGGGGTATGGCTACACCTTC	CASSEDRGYGYTF
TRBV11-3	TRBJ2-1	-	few	TGTGCCAGCAGCTTAGCTCAGGGGCAGGGGTACAATGAGCAGTTCTTC	CASSLAQGQGYNEQFF
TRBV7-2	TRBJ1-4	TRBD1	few	TGTGCCAGCAGCTTCGGACAGGGGGCTGAAAAACTGTTTTTT	CASSFGQGAEKLFF
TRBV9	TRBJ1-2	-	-	TGTGCCAGCAGCGTCGTCAGGGGCTATGGCTACACCTTC	CASSVVRGYGYTF
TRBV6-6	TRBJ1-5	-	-	TGTGCCAGCAGTTACGGGCGTGGCAATCAGCCCCAGCATTTT	CASSYGRGNQPQHF
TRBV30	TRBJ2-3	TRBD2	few	TGTGCCTGGAGACAGCGGGACCGCACAGATACGCAGTATTTT	CAWRQRDRTDTQYF
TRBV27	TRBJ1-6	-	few	TGTGCCAGCAGTGCCAATAGATCAAGACCACCCCTCCACTTT	CASSANRSRPPLHF
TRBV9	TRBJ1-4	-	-	TGTGCCAGCAGCGCCTCGGACAACTATGAAAAACTGTTTTTT	CASSASDNYEKLFF
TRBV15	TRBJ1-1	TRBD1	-	TGTGCCACCAGCAGAGATGTCCAGGGGGCTGAAGCTTTCTTT	CATSRDVQGAEAFF
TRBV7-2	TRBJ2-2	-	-	TGTGCCAGCAGGACCGGGACCCACACCGGGGAGCTGTTTTTT	CASRTGTHTGELFF
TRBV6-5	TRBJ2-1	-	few	TGTGCCAGCAGAAGTGGGGACTCTGAGCAGTTCTTC	CASRSGDSEQFF
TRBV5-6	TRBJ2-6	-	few	TGTGCCAGCAGCCCGGGACTTCCGAGCTCTGGGGCCAACGTCCTGACTTTC	CASSPGLPSSGANVLTF
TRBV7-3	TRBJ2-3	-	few	TGTGCCAGCAGCGCCGTCGGATCTTCAGATACGCAGTATTTT	CASSAVGSSDTQYF
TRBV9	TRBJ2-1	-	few	TGTGCCAGCAGCGCCCTCGGTGGGGTGTCATACAATGAGCAGTTCTTC	CASSALGGVSYNEQFF
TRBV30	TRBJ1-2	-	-	TGTGCCTGGTGCCCTAACCCAGGGAAATTCGACTATGGCTACACCTTC	CAWCPNPGKFDYGYTF
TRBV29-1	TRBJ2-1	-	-	TGCAGCGTTCTTGGTGGGAGAGCCTTCAATGAGCAGTTCTTC	CSVLGGRAFNEQFF
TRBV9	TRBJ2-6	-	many	TGTGCCAGCAGCGCACGCAACTCTGGGGCCAACGTCCTGACTTTC	CASSARNSGANVLTF
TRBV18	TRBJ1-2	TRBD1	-	TGTGCCAGCTCAAATGGTGGGACAGGGTTTGGCTACACCTTC	CASSNGGTGFGYTF
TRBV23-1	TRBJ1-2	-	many	TGCGCCAGCAGTCACCCTCCCGCCCGGACAGCCACGTTC	CASSHPPARTATF
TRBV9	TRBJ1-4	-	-	TGTGCCAGCAGCGTAGATTCAGGGACACGGACAAAACTGTTTTTT	CASSVDSGTRTKLFF
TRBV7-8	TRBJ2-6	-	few	TGTGCCAGCAGCTTACGTACAGGCGCGTCTACTGGGGCCAACGTCCTGACTTTC	CASSLRTGASTGANVLTF
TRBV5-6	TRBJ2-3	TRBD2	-	TGTGCCAGCAGCTTGTTGGGACTAGCGGGCACAGATACGCAGTATTTT	CASSLLGLAGTDTQYF
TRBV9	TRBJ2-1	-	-	TGTGCCAGCAGCGTGGACATCTCGGCCTCCAATGAGCAGTTCTTC	CASSVDISASNEQFF
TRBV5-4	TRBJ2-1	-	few	TGTGCCAGCAGCTTGGCTGTGACCCGGGAAAACAATGAGCAGTTCTTC	CASSLAVTRENNEQFF
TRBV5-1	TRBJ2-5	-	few	TGCGCCAGCAGCTTGTTAATAGGTGGACAAGAGACCCAGTACTTC	CASSLLIGGQETQYF
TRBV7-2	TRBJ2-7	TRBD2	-	TGTGCCAGCAGCTGGGGACTAGCGGGAGCATACGAGCAGTACTTC	CASSWGLAGAYEQYF
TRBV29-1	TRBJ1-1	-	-	TGCAGCGTGCGACAGGACCCGGGCACTGAAGCTTTCTTT	CSVRQDPGTEAFF
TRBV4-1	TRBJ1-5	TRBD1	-	TGCGCCAGCAGCCCGACGACAGGGAGTAGCAATCAGCCCCAGCATTTT	CASSPTTGSSNQPQHF
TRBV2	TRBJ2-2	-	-	TGTGCCAGCGTTAGGGGGGTGAACACCGGGGAGCTGTTTTTT	CASVRGVNTGELFF
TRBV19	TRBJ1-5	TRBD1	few	TGTGCCACCGGGACAGCCAGTAGCGGCAATCAGCCCCAGCATTTT	CATGTASSGNQPQHF
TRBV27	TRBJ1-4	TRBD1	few	TGTGCCAGCAGTTTCAGGGGGCGAGACGAAAAACTGTTTTTT	CASSFRGRDEKLFF
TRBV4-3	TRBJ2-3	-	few	TGCGCCAGCAGCCAAGATTGGAGCGGGACAGCTAACACAGATACGCAGTATTTT	CASSQDWSGTANTDTQYF
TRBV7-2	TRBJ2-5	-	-	TGTGCCAGCGGTTCTGCGGGACGTCAAGAGACCCAGTACTTC	CASGSAGRQETQYF
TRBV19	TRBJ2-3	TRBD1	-	TGTGCCAGTAGTTCCCCAGGGGGCGGCGCGGATACGCAGTATTTT	CASSSPGGGADTQYF
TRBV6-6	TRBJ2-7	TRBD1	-	TGTGCCAGCAGCCGCCCCGGACAGGGGTTCGTCTTC	CASSRPGQGFVF
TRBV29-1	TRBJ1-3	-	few	TGCAGCGTACCGGTAGACTCTGGAAACACCATATATTTT	CSVPVDSGNTIYF